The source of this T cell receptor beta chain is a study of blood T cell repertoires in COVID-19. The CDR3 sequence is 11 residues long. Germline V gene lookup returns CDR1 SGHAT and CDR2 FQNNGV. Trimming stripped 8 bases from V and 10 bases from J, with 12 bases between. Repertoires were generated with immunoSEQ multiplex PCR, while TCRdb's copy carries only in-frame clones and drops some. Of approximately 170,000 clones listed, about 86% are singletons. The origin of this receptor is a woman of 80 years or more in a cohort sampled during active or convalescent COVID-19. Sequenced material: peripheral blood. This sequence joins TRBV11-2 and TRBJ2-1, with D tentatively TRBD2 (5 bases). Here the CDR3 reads CASGRAREQFF. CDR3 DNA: TGTGCCAGCGGGCGGGCGAGGGAGCAGTTCTTC.